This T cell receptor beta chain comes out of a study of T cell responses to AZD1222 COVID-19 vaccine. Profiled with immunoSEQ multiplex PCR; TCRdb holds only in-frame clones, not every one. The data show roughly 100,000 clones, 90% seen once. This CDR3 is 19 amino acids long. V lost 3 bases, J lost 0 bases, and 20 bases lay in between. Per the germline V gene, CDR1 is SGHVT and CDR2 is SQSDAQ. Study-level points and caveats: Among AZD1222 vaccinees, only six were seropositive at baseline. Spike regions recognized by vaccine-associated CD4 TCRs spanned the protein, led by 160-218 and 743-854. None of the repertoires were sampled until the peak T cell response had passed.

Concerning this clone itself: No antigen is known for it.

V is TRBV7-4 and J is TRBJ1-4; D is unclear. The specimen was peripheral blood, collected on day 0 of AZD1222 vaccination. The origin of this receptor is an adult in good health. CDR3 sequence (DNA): TGTGCCAGCAGCTTCCCCATCGGGTGGTTAACCGCAACTAATGAAAAACTGTTTTTT. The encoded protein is CASSFPIGWLTATNEKLFF.